These T cell receptor beta chains were read from a single sample in a study of blood T cell repertoires in COVID-19. Libraries were prepared by immunoSEQ multiplex PCR; TCRdb keeps only in-frame clonotypes and omits some of them. The sample has about 58,000 clones, 70% to 90% seen once. The sample comprised peripheral blood. These receptors all come from a woman aged 65 to 85 with active COVID-19. The CDR3 runs from the conserved cysteine through the conserved F or W. A D gene is named only where the DNA matches it firmly. Not every row has a clone size; where given, it reads once, few, many or a size class.

CDR3 DNA	CDR3 protein	clone size	J gene	D gene	V gene
TGTGCCAGCTCACCAATGACAGGGGGGGACCAGCCCCAGCATTTT	CASSPMTGGDQPQHF	-	TRBJ1-5	TRBD1	TRBV18
TGTGCCTGGACCGTAGGTCGGGATACTGAAGCTTTCTTT	CAWTVGRDTEAFF	-	TRBJ1-1	-	TRBV30
TGTGCCAGCGGACTGGACAGGGGTGAGACCCAGTACTTC	CASGLDRGETQYF	-	TRBJ2-5	TRBD1	TRBV2
TGTGCCTCTCAACGGCCGGGGGGGAGCTCCTACGAGCAGTACTTC	CASQRPGGSSYEQYF	-	TRBJ2-7	TRBD2	TRBV19
TGTGCCAGCAGCGTAGATTCTAGCCGTGAGACCCAGTACTTC	CASSVDSSRETQYF	once	TRBJ2-5	-	TRBV9
TGTGCCAGCAGTGAAGTCCAGGGGGATACTGAAGCTTTCTTT	CASSEVQGDTEAFF	-	TRBJ1-1	TRBD1	TRBV2
TGTGCCACCAGTGATTTGAGTCAGGGGGCCGTTGCCGGGGAGCTGTTTTTT	CATSDLSQGAVAGELFF	-	TRBJ2-2	TRBD1	TRBV24-1
TGTGCCAGCAGCCCAGTGGGCCGCGAAGCTTTCTTT	CASSPVGREAFF	-	TRBJ1-1	-	TRBV3-1/TRBV3-2
TGTGCCAGCAGTTTACAGGGGCGAGGGGAGACCCAGTACTTC	CASSLQGRGETQYF	-	TRBJ2-5	-	TRBV27
TGTGCCAGCAGTCTCAACAGGGAGAACTATGGCTACACCTTC	CASSLNRENYGYTF	once	TRBJ1-2	-	TRBV2
TGCGCCAGCAGTCCCGGGACAGGGGGGACTGAAGCTTTCTTT	CASSPGTGGTEAFF	-	TRBJ1-1	TRBD1	TRBV10-1
TGCGCCAGCAGCTTGGGGAGCGGGAGCTCCTACAATGAGCAGTTCTTC	CASSLGSGSSYNEQFF	-	TRBJ2-1	TRBD2	TRBV5-1
TGTGCCAGCAGCCCGGGGACAGGGGATTCTAACTATGGCTACACCTTC	CASSPGTGDSNYGYTF	-	TRBJ1-2	TRBD1	TRBV5-6
TGTGCCAGCACCTTACGCTACATCGGGGGTGGCTACACCTTC	CASTLRYIGGGYTF	-	TRBJ1-2	-	TRBV13
TGTGCCACCAAGGGGACAGATGATAACTATGGCTACACCTTC	CATKGTDDNYGYTF	-	TRBJ1-2	TRBD1	TRBV24-1
TGTGCCAGCAGTCAGCTCTACGAGCAGTACTTC	CASSQLYEQYF	-	TRBJ2-7	-	TRBV6-6
TGCGCCAGCAGCCACAGGGGCAATGAGCAGTTCTTC	CASSHRGNEQFF	-	TRBJ2-1	TRBD1	TRBV10-1
TGTGCCAGCAGCAGACACGGCGGGAGCACAGATACGCAGTATTTT	CASSRHGGSTDTQYF	few	TRBJ2-3	-	TRBV7-3
TGTGCCAGCAGTTTGGGGTACAGAGGGACTTTCTTT	CASSLGYRGTFF	-	TRBJ1-1	-	TRBV6-5
TGTGCCAGTATCCCATCCCCCAGGGTTGGCAATCAGCCCCAGCATTTT	CASIPSPRVGNQPQHF	-	TRBJ1-5	-	TRBV19
TGTGCTAGTGCTTTAGGAGGAGGCACTGAAGCTTTCTTT	CASALGGGTEAFF	-	TRBJ1-1	-	TRBV12-5
TGTGCCAGCACCTGGGGGGGGAATTCACCCCTCCACTTT	CASTWGGNSPLHF	-	TRBJ1-6	-	TRBV6-5
TGTGCCAGCAGCTTAGCGGGGGCCAGCGCGGTCGGGGCCTATGGCTACACCTTC	CASSLAGASAVGAYGYTF	-	TRBJ1-2	-	TRBV7-9
TGTGCCAGCAGTAATTGGCGGATTTCACCCCTCCACTTT	CASSNWRISPLHF	-	TRBJ1-6	-	TRBV12-3/TRBV12-4
TGTGCTAGCAGCTTAGATCCTAGCGGGCTCACCGGGGAGCTGTTTTTT	CASSLDPSGLTGELFF	-	TRBJ2-2	TRBD2	TRBV7-7
TGTGCCAGCAGTGAAGAGGGGCCGACGACAGCTTCACCCCTCCACTTT	CASSEEGPTTASPLHF	once	TRBJ1-6	-	TRBV2
TGTGCCAGCAGTTCCCCCGGGACAGGGCGCCACGAGCAGTACTTC	CASSSPGTGRHEQYF	-	TRBJ2-7	TRBD1	TRBV28
TGTGCTAGTGGACTGGACACCACCTACGAGCAGTACTTC	CASGLDTTYEQYF	once	TRBJ2-7	-	TRBV12-5
TGTGCCAGCAGTGACCGACAGGGGATCGCTTTCTTT	CASSDRQGIAFF	-	TRBJ1-1	TRBD1	TRBV2
TGCGCCAGCAGCCAAGATTTTAGGGGCATTCAGTACTTC	CASSQDFRGIQYF	-	TRBJ2-4	-	TRBV4-1
TGTGCCAGCAGTTTAATCGGGGGAGAGACCCAGTACTTC	CASSLIGGETQYF	-	TRBJ2-5	-	TRBV12-3/TRBV12-4
TGCGCCAGCAGCCCCCAGGTCTCTGAAAACAATGAGCAGTTCTTC	CASSPQVSENNEQFF	-	TRBJ2-1	-	TRBV5-1
TGTGCCAGCAGTCTGGGACAGGGGAAGCGGTCCTACACCTTC	CASSLGQGKRSYTF	-	TRBJ1-2	TRBD1	TRBV28
TGCGCCAGCAGCCAAGCCGGGCAGGGGGTGCTCTCTGGGGCCAACGTCCTGACTTTC	CASSQAGQGVLSGANVLTF	-	TRBJ2-6	TRBD1	TRBV4-1